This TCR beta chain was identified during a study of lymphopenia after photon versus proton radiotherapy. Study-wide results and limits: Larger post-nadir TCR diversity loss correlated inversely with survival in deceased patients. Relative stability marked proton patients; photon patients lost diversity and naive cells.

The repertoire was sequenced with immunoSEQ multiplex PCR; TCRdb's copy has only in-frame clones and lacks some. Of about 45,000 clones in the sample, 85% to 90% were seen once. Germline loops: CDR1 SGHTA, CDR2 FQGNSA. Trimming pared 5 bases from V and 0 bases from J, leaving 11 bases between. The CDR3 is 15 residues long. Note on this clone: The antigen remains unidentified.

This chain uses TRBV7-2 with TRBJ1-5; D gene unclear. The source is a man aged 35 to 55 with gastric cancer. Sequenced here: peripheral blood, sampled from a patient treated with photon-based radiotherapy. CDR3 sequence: CASSTDPTSNQPQHF. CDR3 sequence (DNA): TGTGCCAGCAGCACCGACCCAACTAGCAATCAGCCCCAGCATTTT.